The rows below give T cell receptor beta chains drawn from one sample of a study of blood T cell repertoires in COVID-19. The method was immunoSEQ multiplex PCR; TCRdb's version includes in-frame clones alone and lacks a portion of them. The sample includes roughly 80,000 clones, about 91% seen only once; the top ten take around 7.2%. Sequencing was done on a sample of peripheral blood. The receptors shown here come from a woman of 80 years or more with acute or convalescent COVID-19. Each CDR3 is given with its conserved first and last residue. The D gene is left open where the match is weak. Clone size is shown for a subset of rows, as once, few, many or a class of expanded clone.

TRBJ1-4 TRBV4-3 . . CASSPIWGDNEKLFF TGCGCCAGCAGCCCAATATGGGGGGACAATGAAAAACTGTTTTTT
TRBJ2-1 TRBV7-7 . TRBD2 CASSSGLAGGKEQFF TGTGCTAGCAGCTCCGGACTAGCGGGAGGTAAAGAGCAGTTCTTC
TRBJ2-7 TRBV7-8 . TRBD1 CASSSPDRGVSEQYF TGTGCCAGCAGCTCTCCCGACAGGGGGGTTTCCGAGCAGTACTTC
TRBJ1-5 TRBV7-9 . . CASSLVGQPQHF TGTGCCAGCAGCTTAGTCGGTCAGCCCCAGCATTTT
TRBJ1-5 TRBV19 . . CASIGVGPQHF TGTGCCAGTATAGGGGTGGGGCCCCAGCATTTT
TRBJ1-2 TRBV19 . TRBD1 CASSSGGQGQRRGGYTF TGTGCCAGTAGTTCGGGGGGACAGGGCCAACGGAGGGGTGGCTACACCTTC
TRBJ1-1 TRBV12-5 . . CASGYLMDTEAFF TGTGCTAGTGGATACCTAATGGACACTGAAGCTTTCTTT
TRBJ1-3 TRBV7-2 . TRBD1 CASSGSRGLNTIYF TGTGCCAGCAGCGGCAGCAGGGGGCTGAACACCATATATTTT
TRBJ2-1 TRBV19 . TRBD2 CASSTWTSGGFYNEQFF TGTGCCAGTAGTACCTGGACTAGCGGGGGATTTTACAATGAGCAGTTCTTC
TRBJ2-7 TRBV5-4 . TRBD1 CASKRQGNYEQYF TGTGCCAGCAAACGACAGGGGAACTACGAGCAGTACTTC
TRBJ2-3 TRBV6-5 . TRBD2 CASRAGRWGTDTQYF TGTGCCAGCAGGGCCGGGAGGTGGGGCACAGATACGCAGTATTTT
TRBJ1-6 TRBV6-2/TRBV6-3 . . CASSYGQYNSPLHF TGTGCCAGCAGTTATGGGCAGTATAATTCACCCCTCCACTTT
TRBJ1-1 TRBV19 few . CASSISRGTEAFF TGTGCCAGTAGTATCTCACGAGGGACTGAAGCTTTCTTT
TRBJ2-5 TRBV11-3 . . CASSLGRGSETQYF TGTGCCAGCAGCTTAGGGAGGGGATCGGAGACCCAGTACTTC
TRBJ2-3 TRBV11-3 . TRBD1 CASSQGDSFTDTQYF TGTGCCAGCAGCCAAGGGGACAGTTTCACAGATACGCAGTATTTT
TRBJ1-5 TRBV19 . TRBD1 CASSITVDRVDQPQHF TGTGCCAGTAGTATTACGGTGGACAGGGTAGATCAGCCCCAGCATTTT
TRBJ1-5 TRBV18 . . CASSPPGNSNQPQHF TGTGCCAGCTCTCCCCCAGGGAATAGCAATCAGCCCCAGCATTTT
TRBJ2-1 TRBV7-6 . TRBD1 CASSLAGPDRGEQFF TGTGCCAGCAGCTTAGCCGGGCCAGACAGGGGGGAGCAGTTCTTC
TRBJ2-1 TRBV5-1 . . CASSLSLSSYNEQFF TGCGCCAGCAGCTTGAGCCTGAGCTCCTACAATGAGCAGTTCTTC
TRBJ2-3 TRBV6-1 . TRBD2 CASSGRSGTSGPTQYF TGTGCCAGCAGTGGGCGGTCCGGGACTAGCGGCCCTACGCAGTATTTT
TRBJ2-7 TRBV9 . . CASSTEPLGEQYF TGTGCCAGCTCGACAGAACCGTTGGGCGAGCAGTACTTC
TRBJ2-7 TRBV6-4 . TRBD2 CASRKTSGGPYEQYF TGTGCCAGCAGAAAAACTAGCGGGGGGCCCTACGAGCAGTACTTC
TRBJ1-6 TRBV6-1 . . CASSERGSGNSPLHF TGTGCCAGCAGTGAACGAGGGAGTGGGAATTCACCCCTCCACTTT
TRBJ1-5 TRBV6-5 . . CASSSQGRNQPQHF TGTGCCAGCAGTTCACAAGGCAGGAATCAGCCCCAGCATTTT
TRBJ2-1 TRBV5-5 . TRBD2 CASASRLAGVFYNEQFF TGTGCCAGCGCATCCCGACTAGCGGGAGTTTTCTACAATGAGCAGTTCTTC
TRBJ2-3 TRBV7-3 . TRBD2 CASSLKSRVAGGGSDTQYF TGTGCCAGCAGCTTAAAATCGAGAGTAGCGGGGGGAGGATCAGATACGCAGTATTTT
TRBJ2-1 TRBV5-4 once . CASSLRESGINEQFF TGTGCCAGCAGCTTGCGGGAGTCCGGGATAAATGAGCAGTTCTTC
TRBJ2-1 TRBV6-2/TRBV6-3 few . CASRQRGKGYNEQFF TGTGCCAGCCGCCAAAGGGGAAAGGGGTACAATGAGCAGTTCTTC
TRBJ2-1 TRBV6-2/TRBV6-3 . TRBD2 CASSSRLAGHYNEQFF TGTGCCAGCAGCTCTAGACTAGCGGGACACTACAATGAGCAGTTCTTC
TRBJ1-1 TRBV29-1 . . CSVDFGATEAFF TGCAGCGTTGACTTTGGGGCAACCGAAGCTTTCTTT
TRBJ2-2 TRBV30 . . CAWSPTANTGELFF TGTGCCTGGAGCCCGACAGCGAACACCGGGGAGCTGTTTTTT
TRBJ1-6 TRBV5-1 . TRBD1 CASSPTGTENSPLHF TGCGCCAGCAGCCCGACCGGGACAGAAAATTCACCCCTCCACTTT
TRBJ1-1 TRBV11-2 . . CASSLGMRVGTEAFF TGTGCCAGCAGCTTAGGCATGAGGGTGGGCACTGAAGCTTTCTTT
TRBJ2-1 TRBV5-1 . . CASSLTASAYNEQFF TGCGCCAGCAGCTTGACCGCTAGCGCATACAATGAGCAGTTCTTC
TRBJ2-3 TRBV5-4 . TRBD2 CASSLREGGTDTQYF TGTGCCAGCAGCTTGCGGGAGGGGGGCACAGATACGCAGTATTTT
TRBJ1-4 TRBV27 . TRBD1 CASSPQGNPTNEKLFF TGTGCCAGCAGCCCACAGGGGAATCCAACTAATGAAAAACTGTTTTTT
TRBJ2-2 TRBV6-5 . TRBD1 CASRPDRANTGELFF TGTGCCAGCAGGCCGGACAGGGCGAACACCGGGGAGCTGTTTTTT
TRBJ2-3 TRBV11-3 . TRBD2 CASSSRTSGGAVDTQYF TGTGCCAGCAGTTCGCGGACTAGCGGGGGGGCGGTAGATACGCAGTATTTT
TRBJ1-1 TRBV9 . . CASSGGMHTEAFF TGTGCCAGCAGCGGGGGCATGCACACTGAAGCTTTCTTT
TRBJ1-1 TRBV19 . . CASKGRPRTEAFF TGTGCCAGTAAGGGGCGGCCGCGCACTGAAGCTTTCTTT
TRBJ1-3 TRBV3-1/TRBV3-2 . . CASSQPSGTGNTIYF TGTGCCAGCAGCCAACCCTCAGGTACTGGAAACACCATATATTTT
TRBJ1-4 TRBV5-1 . TRBD1 CASSLMSGGSEKLFF TGCGCCAGCAGCTTGATGTCAGGGGGGAGTGAAAAACTGTTTTTT
TRBJ1-1 TRBV10-3 . TRBD1 CAISESDRGWKRTEAFF TGTGCCATCAGTGAGTCGGACAGGGGGTGGAAAAGGACTGAAGCTTTCTTT
TRBJ1-3 TRBV11-3 few . CASSLASGNTIYF TGTGCCAGCAGCTTGGCTTCTGGAAACACCATATATTTT
TRBJ2-3 TRBV10-3 once . CAISSGVDVADTQYF TGTGCCATCAGTTCAGGGGTCGATGTAGCAGATACGCAGTATTTT
TRBJ2-3 TRBV6-5 . . CASSPNFDYTDTQYF TGTGCCAGCAGTCCCAATTTTGACTACACAGATACGCAGTATTTT